This entry describes one TCR beta chain. The CDR3 is 14 amino acids. The V segment lost 10 bases and the J segment 4 bases; nucleotides outside the gene matches: 10. CDR1 is SEHNR, CDR2 FQNEAQ, per germline (reference sequence). The data were obtained in a study of blood T cell repertoires in COVID-19. The data were produced by immunoSEQ multiplex PCR, yet TCRdb's version contains in-frame clones alone and is incomplete. The table records fewer than 75,000 clones, 85% to 90% of them present only once. The genes are TRBV7-9 and TRBJ1-3; 7 nucleotides match TRBD1. Specimen: peripheral blood. The receptor was derived from a man in his sixties with acute or convalescent COVID-19. This chain's CDR3 is CANSGTAEGNTIYF. The CDR3 DNA reads as TGTGCCAACTCCGGGACAGCAGAAGGAAACACCATATATTTT.